Shown below are 13 T cell receptor beta chains from a single sample sequenced in a study of control samples from healthy donors and cancer patients. Method: immunoSEQ multiplex PCR; TCRdb's copy keeps in-frame clones and lacks some. The sample shows about 130,000 clones, 80% to 95% of them seen only once. The source material was blood. Receptors originate from a man aged 18 to 29 in good health.

The rearrangement joins TRBV9 to TRBJ2-1; D call uncertain. The germline gives CDR1 SGDLS, CDR2 YYNGEE. The CDR3 spans 15 residues. The V end was cut by 2 bases, the J end by 0 bases, with 9 bases between. CDR3 sequence: CASSVDPSSYNEQFF. DNA for the CDR3: TGTGCCAGCAGCGTCGACCCGAGCTCCTACAATGAGCAGTTCTTC.

The V and J genes are TRBV10-3 and TRBJ2-3; D gene uncertain. The CDR3 loop spans 14 amino acids. Per germline, CDR1 ENHRY and CDR2 SYGVKD. The V end lost 0 bases, the J end lost 5 bases, and 9 bases lay between the germline ends. The CDR3 DNA is TGTGCCATCAGTGAGTCAACCCTCCAAGATACGCAGTATTTT. It codes for CAISESTLQDTQYF.

The chain carries TRBV11-3 and TRBJ1-5; possible D gene TRBD1, 5 bases. CDR1 and CDR2 (germline): SGHNT, YENEEA. This CDR3 comprises 13 residues. V gave up 4 bases and J gave up 5 bases, with 9 bases separating them. The CDR3 coding sequence is TGTGCCAGCAGCTGGGGGGGGGATCAGCCCCAGCATTTT. It codes for CASSWGGDQPQHF.

The gene calls are TRBV7-3 and TRBJ2-5; D uncertain. The ends were cut back, 8 bases at V and 0 bases at J, with 7 bases in the middle. The CDR3 is made up of 12 amino acids. Germline CDR1 reads SGHTA; CDR2 reads FQGTGA. The CDR3, as DNA: TGTGCCAGCGAATTGTACCAAGAGACCCAGTACTTC. Its translation is CASELYQETQYF.

The chain has TRBV4-1 and TRBJ1-5; D gene unclear. V was trimmed by 4 bases and J by 6 bases, leaving 22 bases between them. Germline values: CDR1 MGHRA, CDR2 YSYEKL. The CDR3 totals 17 residues. The CDR3 nucleotides are TGCGCCAGCAGCCCAATAAGACAACGGGGAGTGATTCAGCCCCAGCATTTT. It codes for CASSPIRQRGVIQPQHF.

The chain is built from TRBV28 and TRBJ2-2; D gene uncertain. V gave up 9 bases and J gave up 0 bases, with 23 bases separating them. The germline CDR1 and CDR2 sequences are MDHEN and SYDVKM. CDR3 length equals 18 residues. CDR3 in DNA: TGTGCCAGGAGTGCCCTCCACCTCGTGTCCCCGAACACCGGGGAGCTGTTTTTT. Protein: CARSALHLVSPNTGELFF.

The rearrangement uses TRBV11-3 and TRBJ2-1; D is perhaps TRBD2 (6 bases). The length of the CDR3 is 14 residues. Trimming removed 3 bases from V and 1 base from J, with 7 bases in between. Per germline, CDR1 SGHNT and CDR2 YENEEA. The CDR3 nucleotides are TGTGCCAGCAGCTTGGGAGGTTCCTACAATGAGCAGTTCTTC. As protein: CASSLGGSYNEQFF.

The V gene is TRBV29-1, the J gene TRBJ1-3, with D uncertain. From germline, CDR1 is SQVTM and CDR2 ANQGSEA. The CDR3 is 13 amino acids. V was cut by 4 bases and J by 1 base, with 8 bases left in between. The CDR3 nucleotides are TGCAGCGTTGTTGCTAGTTCTGGAAACACCATATATTTT. Translation: CSVVASSGNTIYF.

V gene TRBV29-1 combines with J gene TRBJ2-7, with 7 nucleotides matching TRBD1. The V gene's germline CDR1 is SQVTM and CDR2 ANQGSEA. The trim removed 6 bases at V and 3 bases at J, leaving 8 bases unmatched. The CDR3 sequence is 13 residues long. The DNA of the CDR3 is TGCAGCGTCACCGGGACAGACTACTACGAGCAGTACTTC. Protein product: CSVTGTDYYEQYF.

The V gene is TRBV7-9, the J gene TRBJ2-2, with D possibly matching TRBD2 (5 bases). Germline CDR1 reads SEHNR; CDR2 reads FQNEAQ (reference sequence). The CDR3 runs 14 residues. V lost 10 bases and J 4 bases, leaving 16 bases between the germline ends. The DNA for the CDR3 is TGTGCCACGAGATTGCGTGAGGGCACCGGGGAGCTGTTTTTT. This encodes CATRLREGTGELFF.

The J gene is TRBJ1-1, the V gene TRBV5-1, with no clear D. CDR3 size: 11 residues. The V end was cut by 7 bases, the J end by 3 bases, with 7 bases between. Per germline, CDR1 SGHRS and CDR2 YFSETQ. The CDR3, as DNA: TGCGCCAGCCGCGCGGACACTGAAGCTTTCTTT. Its protein product is CASRADTEAFF. Drawing the rest from reference TRBV5-1 and TRBJ1-1, the complete variable domain is KAGVTQTPRYLIKTRGQQVTLSCSPISGHRSVSWYQQTPGQGLQFLFEYFSETQRNKGNFPGRFSGRQFSNSRSEMNVSTLELGDSALYLCASRADTEAFFGQGTRLTVV.

This chain's CDR3 is CASSKEDGRTTGELFF. The CDR3 DNA reads as TGTGCCAGCAGCAAAGAGGATGGCAGAACGACCGGGGAGCTGTTTTTT. V usage is TRBV21-1 and J usage is TRBJ2-2. TRBV21-1 is annotated as a pseudogene. The CDR3 is 16 amino acids.

V gene TRBV18 combines with J gene TRBJ1-4; D perhaps matches TRBD1 (5 bases). Germline assignment: CDR1 KGHSH and CDR2 LQKENI. CDR3 length: 13 amino acids. The V and J ends lost 0 bases and 8 bases respectively, with 7 bases between them. CDR3 sequence: CASSPPGTEKLFF. In DNA, the CDR3 is TGTGCCAGCTCACCACCTGGGACCGAAAAACTGTTTTTT.